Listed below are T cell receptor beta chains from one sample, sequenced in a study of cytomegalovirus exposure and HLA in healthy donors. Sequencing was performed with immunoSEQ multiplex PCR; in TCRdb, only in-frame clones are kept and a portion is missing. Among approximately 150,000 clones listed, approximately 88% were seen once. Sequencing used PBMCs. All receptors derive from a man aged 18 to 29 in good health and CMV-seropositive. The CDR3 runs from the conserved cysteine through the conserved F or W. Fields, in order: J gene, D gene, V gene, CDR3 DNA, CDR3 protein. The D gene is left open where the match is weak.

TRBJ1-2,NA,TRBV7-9,TGTGCCAGCAGCCCCTCAGGGGCGGACTCTAACTATGGCTACACCTTC,CASSPSGADSNYGYTF
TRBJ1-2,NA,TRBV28,TGTGCCAGCAGTTTAGCGCACGGAGATGGCTACACCTTC,CASSLAHGDGYTF
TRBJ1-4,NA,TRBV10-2,TGCGCCAGCAGTTGGACAGTCACTAATGAAAAACTGTTTTTT,CASSWTVTNEKLFF
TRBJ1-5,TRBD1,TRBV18,TGTGCCAGCTCACCGTCGACAGGGCCGAATCAGCCCCAGCATTTT,CASSPSTGPNQPQHF
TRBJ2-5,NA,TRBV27,TGTGCCAGCAGTTTTTCCGCTATGACACAGGAGACCCAGTACTTC,CASSFSAMTQETQYF
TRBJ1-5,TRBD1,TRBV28,TGTGCCAGCAGTCCCGGGACAGGGCTTAGGGCCCAGCATTTT,CASSPGTGLRAQHF
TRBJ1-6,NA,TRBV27,TGTGCCAGCAGTTCCCCGGACAGTAGCTCCTATAATTCACCCCTCCACTTT,CASSSPDSSSYNSPLHF
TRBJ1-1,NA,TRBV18,TGTGCCAGCTCACGCGGGCACACTGAAGCTTTCTTT,CASSRGHTEAFF
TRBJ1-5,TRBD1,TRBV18,TGTGCCAGCTCACCCTCTGGGACAGGGTCGAGCAATCAGCCCCAGCATTTT,CASSPSGTGSSNQPQHF
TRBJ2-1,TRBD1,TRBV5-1,TGCGCCAGCAGCCTGATCGGACAGGGACGGAATGAGCAGTTCTTC,CASSLIGQGRNEQFF
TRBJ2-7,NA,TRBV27,TGTGCCAGCAAACTCCTGCGGGGCGAGCAGTACTTC,CASKLLRGEQYF